Listed below are T cell receptor beta chains from one sample, sequenced in a study of T cell changes during pregnancy in multiple sclerosis. This table comes from immunoSEQ multiplex PCR, and its TCRdb copy is limited to in-frame clones, with some not included. The sample consists of tens of thousands of clones, about nine tenths of them appearing once. Sequences were derived from CD4+ T cells from peripheral blood mononuclear cells, sampled in the second trimester of pregnancy. These TCRs come from a female donor with multiple sclerosis, enrolled in a pregnancy study. Both conserved end residues are trimmed from each CDR3. Not all rows give a size; the values are once, few, many and, for expanded clones, a class.

v_gene,len,abundance,CDR3aa
TRBV15,16,NA,ATSRRRGGLAVTYEQY
TRBV5-1,14,NA,ASSSLGLDSNNEQF
TRBV6-1,14,NA,ASSETQGLAKNIQY
TRBV6-6,13,NA,ASRQYREANYGYT
TRBV7-9,11,NA,ASSSDGGEKLF
TRBV6-6,12,few,ASSYGTANNEQF
TRBV28,12,few,ASEEGAMNTEAF
TRBV5-6,12,few,ASSLSGFSYEQY
TRBV29-1,11,NA,SVDYSIQETQY
TRBV19,10,few,ASSIQNTEAF
TRBV19,11,NA,ASTGQGGETQY
TRBV14,13,NA,ASSRSLGGTGELF
TRBV19,12,once,ASTTGVATGELF
TRBV4-2,12,NA,ASSPREGSYEQY
TRBV10-3,12,NA,AIGGAGVGHEQF
TRBV18,14,NA,ASSPRTGGYTGELF
TRBV15,13,NA,ATSQGPWDGEKLF
TRBV7-9,10,NA,ASSSGQYEQY
TRBV7-8,13,NA,ASSLFRSDTYEQY
TRBV27,13,NA,ASSPIGGFRQPQH
TRBV19,11,NA,ASSIVGTESQY
TRBV7-9,14,few,ASSPSGGRIDYGYT
TRBV11-1,12,NA,ASSAGTGVGEQY
TRBV7-9,11,NA,ASRGGQGSGYT
TRBV25-1,14,NA,ASSEEAGTGDLEQY
TRBV29-1,12,NA,SSSWGGHTDTQY
TRBV28,12,NA,ASSQVSGNYGYT
TRBV5-1,15,NA,ASSLRTSGSTRDTQY
TRBV10-3,15,NA,AIRGGLAGKKTYEQY
TRBV7-9,12,NA,ASSLEGGWTEAF
TRBV18,15,NA,ASSLKFRDRGSYEQY
TRBV28,12,NA,ENPQRSSYNEQF
TRBV7-2,13,NA,ASSLNGQPTYEQY
TRBV14,10,NA,ASSVSQETQY
TRBV7-2,11,NA,ASSLLRTGELF
TRBV6-1,14,NA,ASSGLAGASTDTQY
TRBV14,11,NA,ASSGTTGNTIY
TRBV6-1,13,NA,ASSRSAGETYEQY
TRBV5-4,15,NA,ASSRTGGLGSTDTQY
TRBV4-3,13,NA,ASSQEWRGYNEQF
TRBV15,13,NA,ATSRDNRVNYGYT
TRBV4-2,15,NA,ASSQEGGASRYNEQF
TRBV7-2,14,once,ASSRWLAGSSYEQY
TRBV5-4,13,NA,ASSFGGKSNQPQH
TRBV7-2,15,NA,ASSLAGAGRAYNEQF
TRBV15,12,NA,ATSRDRGRNEQF
TRBV28,10,NA,ASSLRVAEAF
TRBV7-9,12,many,ASSFGRVQETQY
TRBV5-8,11,NA,ASLQDSTDTQY
TRBV5-4,11,many,ASSLGQLYGYT
TRBV23-1,16,NA,ASSQSPDRGYFSYEQY
TRBV7-2,13,NA,ASSLAGSRHDTIY
TRBV28,12,NA,ASSFPDRYTEAF